The 15 T cell receptor beta chains presented below share a single source sample, sequenced in a study of CD8 T cells in ankylosing spondylitis. One entry per CDR3 protein, called by TCRdb with MiXCR from the 5' RACE reads. The sample carries about 310,000 distinct CDR3 sequences, around 20% recorded once. The sample was blood, either unsorted or a sorted T cell fraction (not recorded which). The receptors derive from a female donor with ankylosing spondylitis or in good health (not recorded which).

This clonotype was detected ten times or more. The genes are TRBV29-1 and TRBJ1-1, with TRBD1 matching 8 bases. This CDR3 is built from 14 residues. The trim removed 3 bases at V and 5 bases at J, leaving 8 bases unmatched. Germline V gives CDR1 SQVTM, CDR2 ANQGSEA. This CDR3 is CSVDRTGGKTEAFF. The CDR3 DNA follows: TGCAGCGTTGATCGAACAGGGGGAAAGACTGAAGCTTTCTTT.

Only a few counts were recorded for this clonotype. V is TRBV6-2 or TRBV6-3 and J is TRBJ2-2, with 14 bases matching TRBD2. Germline V lookup: CDR1 MNHEY, CDR2 SVGEGT. After removal of 5 bases from V and 3 bases from J, the junction contained 5 bases not matched to a gene. There are 17 residues in the CDR3. CDR3 DNA: TGTGCCAGCAGTAGAGGACTAGCGGGAGGTTACACCGGGGAGCTGTTTTTT. Encoded protein: CASSRGLAGGYTGELFF.

This chain connects TRBV7-2 to TRBJ2-7; a weak D match, TRBD2 (6 bases). V dropped 4 bases and J dropped 2 bases, with 18 bases sitting between them. Germline CDR1 is SGHTA and CDR2 is FQGNSA. CDR3 length: 16 residues. CDR3 residues: CASSWGVGSGAYEQYF. The CDR3 nucleotides are TGTGCCAGCAGCTGGGGGGTTGGGTCGGGCGCCTACGAGCAGTACTTC.

V usage is TRBV9 and J usage is TRBJ2-1; 11 bases align to TRBD2. CDR3 length: 17 residues. Unmatched junction bases numbered 5, after V lost 0 bases and J lost 3 bases. From germline, CDR1 is SGDLS and CDR2 YYNGEE. DNA for the CDR3: TGTGCCAGCAGCGTAGGGGCTAGCGGGAGGATCTACAATGAGCAGTTCTTC. It codes for CASSVGASGRIYNEQFF.

This clonotype was observed a handful of times. The rearrangement uses TRBV1 and TRBJ2-1; TRBD2 is the table's D call, not checked against the DNA. TRBV1 is a recognized pseudogene. The CDR3 is 16 residues long. In nucleotides, the CDR3 is TGCACCAGCAGCCTTCGAGCGGGAGGGCCACTCATGGAGCAGTTCTTC. This encodes CTSSLRAGGPLMEQFF.

Only a few counts were recorded for this clonotype. The rearrangement links TRBV20-1 to TRBJ2-3; TRBD2 aligns across 9 bases. CDR1 DFQATT and CDR2 SNEGSKA come from the germline V gene (reference sequence). This CDR3 contains 14 residues. Losses at the gene ends were 7 bases for V and 3 bases for J; bases not matched to a gene: 8. CDR3 DNA: TGCAGTGTAGCTAGCGGGATGGCGACAGATACGCAGTATTTT. The encoded protein is CSVASGMATDTQYF.

This clonotype was seen a few times. The genes are TRBV18 and TRBJ1-2, with D possibly being TRBD1 (6 bases). The CDR3 is 17 residues long. The V end lost 2 bases, the J end lost 0 bases, and 16 bases lay between the germline ends. Looked up from germline, CDR1 is KGHSH and CDR2 is LQKENI. The CDR3 is CASSPRQAPSANYGYTF. The CDR3 DNA reads TGTGCCAGCTCACCAAGACAGGCGCCTTCCGCTAACTATGGCTACACCTTC.

V usage is TRBV7-2 and J usage is TRBJ2-3; 8 bases are a match to TRBD1. CDR1 SGHTA and CDR2 FQGNSA come from the germline V gene. This CDR3 comprises 17 residues. J gave up 2 bases and V 4 bases, and 11 bases lay outside the gene matches. The CDR3 nucleotides are TGTGCCAGCAGCTCCCCTCGACAGGGGCGAGTCACAGATACGCAGTATTTT. It is translated as CASSSPRQGRVTDTQYF.

This clonotype has a single count. V and J are TRBV9 and TRBJ2-7; TRBD2 is a possible D gene (6 bases). Germline assignment: CDR1 SGDLS and CDR2 YYNGEE. The CDR3 has 14 amino acids. The V end lost 0 bases, the J end lost 7 bases, and 14 bases lay between the germline ends. As DNA, the CDR3 is TGTGCCAGCAGCGTAGTAGCGGCCAAGGGTGAGCAGTACTTC. This translates into CASSVVAAKGEQYF.

CDR3 nucleotide sequence: TGTGCCAGCAGCCGACGGACTAGCGGGAGTGGAGAGACCCAGTACTTC. As protein: CASSRRTSGSGETQYF. J is TRBJ2-5 and V is TRBV7-2, with 13 bases identical to TRBD2. From germline, CDR1 is SGHTA and CDR2 FQGNSA. The CDR3 consists of 16 residues. V gave up 5 bases and J gave up 4 bases; unmatched junction bases: 7.

The table lists this clonotype with a few counts. Here the CDR3 DNA reads TGTGCCAGCACCAAGGGACTAGCGAGGAATGAGCAGTTCTTC. Its protein is CASTKGLARNEQFF. The chain recombines TRBV6-1 with TRBJ2-1, with 10 bases fitting TRBD2. Germline CDR1 MNHNS, CDR2 SASEGT. This CDR3 is built from 14 residues. Germline trimming cut 7 bases from V and 7 bases from J; bases unmatched to any gene: 7.

This clonotype was recorded a few times. This chain links TRBV6-2 or TRBV6-3 with TRBJ2-7; no definite D call. The CDR3 runs 14 residues. Germline values: CDR1 MNHEY, CDR2 SVGEGT. V was cut by 0 bases and J by 1 base, with 7 bases left in between. The CDR3 sequence is CASSYSKQSYEQYF. The CDR3 DNA sequence: TGTGCCAGCAGTTACTCGAAACAGTCCTACGAGCAGTACTTC.

The chain links TRBV6-9 to TRBJ2-1; 9 bases line up with TRBD2. This CDR3 has 16 residues. Trimming at V came to 4 bases and at J to 4 bases, leaving 8 bases not matched to a gene. Germline-derived CDR1 and CDR2 are MNHGY and SVAAGI. CDR3 in DNA: TGTGCCAGCAGTTCCGGTGCGGGAGGGCTGTACAATGAGCAGTTCTTC. It is translated as CASSSGAGGLYNEQFF.

This clonotype was observed at least ten times. The J gene is TRBJ2-7, the V gene TRBV12-3 or TRBV12-4; 8 nucleotides align to TRBD1. The ends lost 5 bases at V and 6 bases at J; junction bases unmatched: 9. CDR3 size: 14 residues. The CDR3: CASSPNRGIGEQYF. In DNA, the CDR3 is TGTGCCAGCAGTCCCAACAGGGGGATTGGCGAGCAGTACTTC.

The J gene is TRBJ2-4, the V gene TRBV4-3; the match to TRBD1 covers 8 bases. V was clipped by 0 bases and J by 3 bases; unmatched bases: 10. CDR1 LGHNA and CDR2 YSLEER come from the germline V gene. This CDR3 is 18 amino acids long. CDR3 protein: CASSQELGRQGSKNIQYF. DNA for the CDR3: TGCGCCAGCAGCCAAGAACTGGGAAGACAGGGGAGCAAAAACATTCAGTACTTC.